The next 28 T cell receptor beta chains were all read from a single sample in a study of blood T cell repertoires in COVID-19. Assay used: immunoSEQ multiplex PCR; TCRdb lists only in-frame clones, some missing. There are about 130,000 clones in the sample; approximately 77% occur only once, and over 15% lies in the top ten. Sequenced sample: peripheral blood. The receptors come from a man older than 75 with acute or convalescent COVID-19.

The chain links TRBV5-1 to TRBJ2-5; no definite D call. The CDR3 has 12 amino acids. Germline CDR1 and CDR2: SGHRS and YFSETQ. V was pared by 4 bases and J by 2 bases, with 6 bases between. The CDR3 protein is CASSKLQETQYF. For the CDR3, the DNA is TGCGCCAGCAGCAAATTACAAGAGACCCAGTACTTC.

The chain employs TRBV9 and TRBJ1-3; no definite D call. The CDR3 is made up of 14 amino acids. The germline V and J ends were trimmed by 0 bases and 3 bases, with 7 bases remaining between them. Germline CDR1 reads SGDLS; CDR2 reads YYNGEE. The CDR3 loop reads CASSVGGFGNTIYF. The CDR3 DNA is TGTGCCAGCAGCGTAGGAGGGTTTGGAAACACCATATATTTT.

This rearrangement joins TRBV19 to TRBJ2-1; TRBD2 agrees at 8 bases. The junction had 10 bases not matched to a gene; V was cut back by 5 bases and J by 4 bases. The CDR3 sequence is 16 residues long. Germline V gene sequence: CDR1 LNHDA, CDR2 SQIVND (reference sequence). DNA of the CDR3: TGTGCCAGTAGTGTGGGAGCGGGGGCTGGGTACAATGAGCAGTTCTTC. Protein product: CASSVGAGAGYNEQFF. The entire variable domain, with the rest obtained from reference TRBV19 and TRBJ2-1, is as follows: DGGITQSPKYLFRKEGQNVTLSCEQNLNHDAMYWYRQDPGQGLRLIYYSQIVNDFQKGDIAEGYSVSREKKESFPLTVTSAQKNPTAFYLCASSVGAGAGYNEQFFGPGTRLTVL.

The chain links TRBV12-3 or TRBV12-4 to TRBJ1-2, with D uncertain. V was shortened by 2 bases and J by 1 base, with 5 bases between the two germline ends. The CDR3 has 13 residues. CDR3 DNA: TGTGCCAGCAGTTTACTTTATAACTATGGCTACACCTTC. Its protein product is CASSLLYNYGYTF.

V usage is TRBV7-2 and J usage is TRBJ2-3, with D possibly being TRBD1 (7 bases). Germline loops: CDR1 SGHTA, CDR2 FQGNSA. The CDR3 runs 18 residues. V was cut by 3 bases and J by 0 bases, with 19 bases left in between. The CDR3 here is CASSLRDSVAISTDTQYF. The CDR3 coding sequence is TGTGCCAGCAGCTTGCGGGACAGTGTTGCCATAAGCACAGATACGCAGTATTTT. The variable domain in full, completed from reference TRBV7-2 and TRBJ2-3, reads GAGVSQSPSNKVTEKGKDVELRCDPISGHTALYWYRQSLGQGLEFLIYFQGNSAPDKSGLPSDRFSAERTGGSVSTLTIQRTQQEDSAVYLCASSLRDSVAISTDTQYFGPGTRLTVL.

The chain joins TRBV4-1 to TRBJ1-5, with a possible D match to TRBD1 (6 bases). The CDR3 has 18 amino acids. Germline CDR1 reads MGHRA; CDR2 reads YSYEKL. V was cut by 2 bases and J by 2 bases, with 19 bases left in between. For the CDR3, the DNA is TGCGCCAGCAGCCAACCCAAAAGGGGGGAGGGAGGCAATCAGCCCCAGCATTTT. Its translation is CASSQPKRGEGGNQPQHF.

The V gene is TRBV19, the J gene TRBJ2-5; 8 bases are a match to TRBD1. The CDR3 is made up of 15 amino acids. In germline, CDR1 is LNHDA, CDR2 SQIVND (reference sequence). V lost 3 bases, J lost 4 bases, and 7 bases stayed unmatched. CDR3 residues: CASSMNRQGAETQYF. The DNA for the CDR3 is TGTGCCAGTAGTATGAACCGGCAGGGGGCAGAGACCCAGTACTTC.

The chain couples TRBV7-2 to TRBJ2-4; D is uncertain. CDR3 size: 15 residues. CDR1 is SGHTA and CDR2 is FQGNSA in the germline V gene. Trimming stripped 1 base from V and 0 bases from J, with 7 bases between. The CDR3 DNA reads as TGTGCCAGCAGCTTAGGAGGAGCAGCCAAAAACATTCAGTACTTC. Encoded protein: CASSLGGAAKNIQYF.

The CDR3 DNA sequence: TGTGCCATCCAGGGTGCTGGAAACACCATATATTTT. Its translation is CAIQGAGNTIYF. The chain combines TRBV10-3 with TRBJ1-3; possibly TRBD1 for D (5 bases). This CDR3 contains 12 residues. Germline V gene sequence: CDR1 ENHRY, CDR2 SYGVKD. The ends were cut back, 8 bases at V and 2 bases at J, with 7 bases in the middle.

The chain joins TRBV7-2 to TRBJ2-3; 8 nucleotides align to TRBD2. Trimming removed 5 bases from V and 7 bases from J; junction bases left unmatched: 8. CDR1 and CDR2 (germline): SGHTA, FQGNSA. The CDR3 has 14 amino acids. The CDR3 reads CASSARGGSHTQYF. CDR3 bases: TGTGCCAGCAGCGCCCGGGGGGGTTCTCATACGCAGTATTTT.

The V call is TRBV7-9, the J call TRBJ2-2; tentatively, D is TRBD2 (5 bases). In germline, CDR1 is SEHNR, CDR2 FQNEAQ (reference sequence). Between the trimmed V and J ends, which lost 6 bases and 3 bases, there was a span of 20 bases. This CDR3 comprises 17 residues. CDR3 protein: CASRHIERQEDTGELFF. The CDR3 nucleotides are TGTGCCAGCAGGCATATCGAACGTCAGGAGGACACCGGGGAGCTGTTTTTT.

V gene TRBV7-7 combines with J gene TRBJ2-3; 10 bases fit TRBD1. The CDR3 has 16 residues. Germline CDR1 reads SSHAT; CDR2 reads FNYEAQ (reference sequence). V shed 1 base, J shed 3 bases, and the junction held 4 bases outside the gene matches. The CDR3 DNA reads as TGTGCCAGCAGCTTAGAACCGGGACAGGGGACAGATACGCAGTATTTT. Protein product: CASSLEPGQGTDTQYF.

This clone showed up just a few times. This rearrangement joins TRBV28 to TRBJ1-5, with a possible D match to TRBD1 (5 bases). Germline values: CDR1 MDHEN, CDR2 SYDVKM. The CDR3 contains 13 residues. V was cut by 11 bases and J by 1 base, with 12 bases left in between. CDR3 bases: TGTGCCGCGACAGCTCCAAGCAATCAGCCCCAGCATTTT. Translated, it gives CAATAPSNQPQHF. Supplemented by reference TRBV28 and TRBJ1-5, the full variable domain reads DVKVTQSSRYLVKRTGEKVFLECVQDMDHENMFWYRQDPGLGLRLIYFSYDVKMKEKGDIPEGYSVSREKKERFSLILESASTNQTSMYLCAATAPSNQPQHFGDGTRLSIL.

This clone was seen a handful of times. The V and J genes are TRBV6-5 and TRBJ2-7, with D maybe TRBD1 (6 bases). This CDR3 spans 13 amino acids. Trimming took 6 bases from V and 4 from J, leaving 13 bases between them. Germline V CDR1 and CDR2: MNHEY, SVGAGI. The CDR3 region is CASRYLQGYEQYF. CDR3 coding DNA: TGTGCCAGCAGATACCTACAGGGTTACGAGCAGTACTTC.

This rearrangement joins TRBV15 to TRBJ2-7; possible D gene TRBD1, 6 bases. V was clipped by 2 bases and J by 3 bases, with 14 bases between them. Germline CDR1 LNHNV, CDR2 YYDKDF (reference sequence). The CDR3 runs to 15 residues. CDR3 sequence reads: CATSRLQGIGYEQYF. CDR3 DNA sequence: TGTGCCACCAGCAGACTACAGGGAATCGGCTACGAGCAGTACTTC.

This clone showed up just a few times. As DNA, the CDR3 is TGCAGCGTCGGCAGGGGCGCAGATACGCAGTATTTT. Translation: CSVGRGADTQYF. This chain joins TRBV29-1 and TRBJ2-3, with D possibly being TRBD1 (6 bases). V lost 6 bases and J lost 4, with 11 bases in between. The CDR3 totals 12 residues. Germline assignment: CDR1 SQVTM and CDR2 ANQGSEA.

This sequence joins TRBV6-2 or TRBV6-3 and TRBJ1-5; tentatively, D is TRBD1 (5 bases). The V end lost 2 bases, the J end lost 3 bases, and 8 bases lay between the germline ends. Looked up from germline, CDR1 is MNHEY and CDR2 is SVGEGT. The CDR3 spans 14 residues. The CDR3, as DNA: TGTGCCAGCAGTTACATAGGGGTCAATCAGCCCCAGCATTTT. Residues: CASSYIGVNQPQHF.

This sequence joins TRBV28 and TRBJ1-5; the match to TRBD1 covers 8 bases. The CDR3 is 18 amino acids. The germline V gene has CDR1 MDHEN and CDR2 SYDVKM. The V and J ends lost 5 bases and 3 bases, in that order; junction bases with no gene match: 15. The CDR3 bases are TGTGCCAGCAGTCCTCCATGGACAGGGCGACAGGTCAATCAGCCCCAGCATTTT. Translation: CASSPPWTGRQVNQPQHF.

This clone showed up just once. The V gene is TRBV12-3 or TRBV12-4, the J gene TRBJ1-2; D uncertain. The CDR3 sequence is 12 residues long. The V gene lost 4 bases and the J gene lost 5 bases, with 8 bases spanning the gap. CDR3 in amino acids: CASSSVSYGYTF. The CDR3 DNA follows: TGTGCCAGCAGTTCGGTATCTTATGGCTACACCTTC.

This clone was found many times. This chain links TRBV4-1 with TRBJ2-7; D call uncertain. V lost 3 bases, J lost 6 bases, and 12 bases lay in between. The CDR3 has 13 amino acids. Looked up from germline, CDR1 is MGHRA and CDR2 is YSYEKL. The CDR3: CASSQVPVSEQYF. The CDR3, as DNA: TGCGCCAGCAGCCAGGTTCCAGTTTCCGAGCAGTACTTC.

This chain joins TRBV5-6 and TRBJ2-1; 9 bases align to TRBD1. The CDR3 runs to 17 residues. Trimming cost V 3 bases and J 7 bases; bases outside gene matches: 14. Germline CDR1 is SGHDT and CDR2 is YYEEEE. The CDR3 is CASSSWPGQGIGNEQFF. The DNA for the CDR3 is TGTGCCAGCAGCTCCTGGCCGGGACAGGGTATAGGGAATGAGCAGTTCTTC.

The rearrangement links TRBV6-1 to TRBJ2-7; 7 nucleotides align to TRBD1. V shed 2 bases and J 4 bases; nucleotides not matched to a gene: 8. This CDR3 spans 15 amino acids. Per germline, CDR1 MNHNS and CDR2 SASEGT. The CDR3 spells CASSERQGGFYEQYF. The CDR3 DNA is TGTGCCAGCAGTGAAAGACAGGGTGGATTTTACGAGCAGTACTTC.

This clone was detected only a few times. V is TRBV27 and J is TRBJ1-5; TRBD1 agrees at 7 bases. J gave up 8 bases and V 6 bases, and 4 bases lay outside the gene matches. Germline CDR1 MNHEY, CDR2 SMNVEV (reference sequence). There are 12 residues in the CDR3. Here the CDR3 reads CASRQGLEPQHF. In DNA form, the CDR3 reads TGTGCCAGCAGACAGGGGTTAGAGCCCCAGCATTTT.

This clone showed up just a few times. J is TRBJ1-2 and V is TRBV7-9; D is ambiguous. Germline values: CDR1 SEHNR, CDR2 FQNEAQ (reference sequence). V shed 2 bases and J shed 4 bases, with 8 bases lying between them. The CDR3 runs to 13 residues. The CDR3 nucleotides read TGTGCCAGCAGCTTAACAGATGGCTATGGCTACACCTTC. Translation gives CASSLTDGYGYTF. The full variable domain, in which reference TRBV7-9 and TRBJ1-2 provide the parts outside the CDR3, is DTGVSQNPRHKITKRGQNVTFRCDPISEHNRLYWYRQTLGQGPEFLTYFQNEAQLEKSRLLSDRFSAERPKGSFSTLEIQRTEQGDSAMYLCASSLTDGYGYTFGSGTRLTVV.

This clone was seen only once. CDR3 DNA: TGTGCCAGCAGTCCCCCGGGGAGGACAGGGAGGGATGGCTACACCTTC. It codes for CASSPPGRTGRDGYTF. This rearrangement joins TRBV28 to TRBJ1-2; 8 nucleotides align to TRBD1. The CDR3 runs to 16 residues. Germline assignment: CDR1 MDHEN and CDR2 SYDVKM. V shed 5 bases and J 6 bases; nucleotides not matched to a gene: 14.

This clone has a handful of counts. In DNA, the CDR3 is TGTGCCAGCAGCCAATCACAGGACCGCACAGATACGCAGTATTTT. Amino acids: CASSQSQDRTDTQYF. The J gene is TRBJ2-3, the V gene TRBV3-1 (or the pseudogene TRBV3-2), with D perhaps matching TRBD1 (5 bases). Between the trimmed V and J ends, which lost 2 bases and 1 base, there was a span of 10 bases. This CDR3 is built from 15 residues. CDR1 is LGHDT, CDR2 YNNKEL, per germline (reference sequence).

This rearrangement joins TRBV15 to TRBJ1-2, with no clear D. CDR3 length: 14 residues. Trimming shortened V by 0 bases and J by 8 bases, and 13 bases separated the two germline ends. Per germline, CDR1 LNHNV and CDR2 YYDKDF (reference sequence). CDR3 loop: CATSRDLDGGGYTF. The CDR3 region has the DNA TGTGCCACCAGCAGAGATCTGGACGGCGGGGGCTACACCTTC.

The V gene is TRBV28, the J gene TRBJ2-7; tentatively, D is TRBD1 (8 bases). In germline, CDR1 is MDHEN, CDR2 SYDVKM. Deletions cut 5 bases from V and 6 bases from J, with 17 bases between. The length of the CDR3 is 14 residues. The CDR3 DNA sequence: TGTGCCAGCAGTACGGGAGGACAGGGTTCCGAGCAGTACTTC. It specifies CASSTGGQGSEQYF. The entire variable domain, with the rest obtained from reference TRBV28 and TRBJ2-7, is as follows: DVKVTQSSRYLVKRTGEKVFLECVQDMDHENMFWYRQDPGLGLRLIYFSYDVKMKEKGDIPEGYSVSREKKERFSLILESASTNQTSMYLCASSTGGQGSEQYFGPGTRLTVT.